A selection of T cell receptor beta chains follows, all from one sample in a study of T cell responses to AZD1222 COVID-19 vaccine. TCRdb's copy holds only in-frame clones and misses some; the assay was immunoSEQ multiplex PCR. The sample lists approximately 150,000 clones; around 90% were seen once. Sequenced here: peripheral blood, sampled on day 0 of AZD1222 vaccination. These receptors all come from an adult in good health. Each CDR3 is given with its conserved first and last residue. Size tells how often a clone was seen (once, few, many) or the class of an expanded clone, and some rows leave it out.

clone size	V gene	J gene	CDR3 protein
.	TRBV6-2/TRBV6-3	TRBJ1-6	CASSFSSTGALEGSYNSPLHF
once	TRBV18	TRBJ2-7	CASSPPGYRGDYEQYF
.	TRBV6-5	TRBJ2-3	CASSPPTGSTDTQYF
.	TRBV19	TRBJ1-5	CASSPHPNNQPQHF
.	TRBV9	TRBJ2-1	CASSPRLAGDNEQFF
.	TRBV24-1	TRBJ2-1	CATSEPGLADEQFF
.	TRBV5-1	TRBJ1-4	CASSRGGGTDEKLFF
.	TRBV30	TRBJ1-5	CAWSADGNQPQHF
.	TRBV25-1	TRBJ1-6	CASSPTGQIEGYNSPLHF
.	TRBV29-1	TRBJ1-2	CSVESVEGRRFGYTF
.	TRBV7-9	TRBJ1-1	CASSQTRSTEAFF
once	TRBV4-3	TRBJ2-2	CASSLDVGPGELFF
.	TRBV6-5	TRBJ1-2	CASSYSTGSNGYTF
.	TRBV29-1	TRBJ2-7	CSVEGEDTYEQYF
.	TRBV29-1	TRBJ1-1	CSVDVLTGGGTEAFF
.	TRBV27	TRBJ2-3	CASSPRAPFRGGAADTQYF
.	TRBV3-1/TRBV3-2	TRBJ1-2	CASSHRVGAAGYTF
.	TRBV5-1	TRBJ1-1	CASSLDGGGAEAFF
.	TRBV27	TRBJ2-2	CASSPLLGELFF
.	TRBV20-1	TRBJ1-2	CSARPPDGYTF
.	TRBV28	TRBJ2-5	CASTKQRGGPTETQYF
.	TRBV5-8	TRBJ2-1	CASSLERNYNEQFF
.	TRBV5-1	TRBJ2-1	CASSLGAGGGEQFF
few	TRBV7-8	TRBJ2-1	CASSHGQGGSNEQFF
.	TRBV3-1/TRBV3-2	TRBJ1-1	CASSYIRNTEAFF
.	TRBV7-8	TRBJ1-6	CASSLGVSSYNSPLHF
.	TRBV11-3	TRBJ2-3	CASSLVEPDTQYF
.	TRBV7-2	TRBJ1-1	CASSLRVRNTEAFF
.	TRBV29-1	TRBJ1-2	CSVALNYGYTF
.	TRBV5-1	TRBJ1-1	CASSLATGTNTEAFF
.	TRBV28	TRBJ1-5	CASSLSGHVQNQPQHF
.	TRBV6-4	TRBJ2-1	CASSDRDNNEQFF
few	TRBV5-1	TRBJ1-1	CASSLTGSGPEAFF
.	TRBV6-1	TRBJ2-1	CASSSPYNEQFF
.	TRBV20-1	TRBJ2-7	CSARHHYEQYF
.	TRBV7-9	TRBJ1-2	CASSRGLRGNYGYTF
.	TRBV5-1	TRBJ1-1	CASSYDRDTEAFF
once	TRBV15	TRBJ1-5	CATSRGFGEGHNQPQHF
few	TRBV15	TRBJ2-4	CATSRSGRVLTKNIQYF
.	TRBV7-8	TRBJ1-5	CASSLRGANQPQHF
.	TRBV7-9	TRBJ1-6	CASSGSGTAGLDYNSPLHF
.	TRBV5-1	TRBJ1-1	CASSFFLNTEAFF
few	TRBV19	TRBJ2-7	CASSIGGYEQYF
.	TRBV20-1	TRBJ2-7	CSALGLAEQYF
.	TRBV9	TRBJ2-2	CASSVEGTVSTGELFF
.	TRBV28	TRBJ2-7	CASSFDSDHEQYF
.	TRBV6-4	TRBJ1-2	CASPFWVRGDYGYTF
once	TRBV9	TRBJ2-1	CASSGRGGLYNEQFF
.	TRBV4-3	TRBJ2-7	CASSQETSGSYEQYF
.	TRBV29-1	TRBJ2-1	CSVETGDTNEQFF
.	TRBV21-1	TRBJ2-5	CASTKAGGKLGETQYF
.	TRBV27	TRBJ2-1	CASTQGGARYNEQFF
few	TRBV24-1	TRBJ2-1	CATSDLDRTLGSHEQFF